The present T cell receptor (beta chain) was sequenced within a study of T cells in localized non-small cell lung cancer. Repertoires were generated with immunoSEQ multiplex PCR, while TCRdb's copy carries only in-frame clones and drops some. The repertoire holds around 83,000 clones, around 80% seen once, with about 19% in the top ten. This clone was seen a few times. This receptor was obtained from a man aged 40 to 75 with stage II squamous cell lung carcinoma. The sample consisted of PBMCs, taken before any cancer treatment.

In DNA, the CDR3 is TGTGCCAGCAGCTCCCTGAGGGGGGAGGCTTATGGCTACACCTTC. Residues: CASSSLRGEAYGYTF. V usage is TRBV7-9 and J usage is TRBJ1-2; the D gene is possibly TRBD1 (6 bases). V lost 4 bases, J lost 5 bases, and 17 bases lay in between. Per the germline V gene, CDR1 is SEHNR and CDR2 is FQNEAQ (reference sequence). The CDR3 sequence is 15 residues long.